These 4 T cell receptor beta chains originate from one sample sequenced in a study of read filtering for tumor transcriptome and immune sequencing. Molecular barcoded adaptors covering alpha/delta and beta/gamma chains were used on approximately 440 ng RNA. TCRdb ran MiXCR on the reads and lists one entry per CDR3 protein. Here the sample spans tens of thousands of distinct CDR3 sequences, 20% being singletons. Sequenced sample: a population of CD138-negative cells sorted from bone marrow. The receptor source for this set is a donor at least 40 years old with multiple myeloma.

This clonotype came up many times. CDR3 loop: CASIKTGVNQPQHF. CDR3 sequence (DNA): TGTGCCAGCATCAAGACAGGGGTCAATCAGCCCCAGCATTTT. This chain uses TRBV12-3 or TRBV12-4 with TRBJ1-5, with 8 bases that match TRBD1. This CDR3 comprises 14 residues. With 7 bases clipped from V and 3 bases from J, the junction kept 5 bases outside the gene matches.

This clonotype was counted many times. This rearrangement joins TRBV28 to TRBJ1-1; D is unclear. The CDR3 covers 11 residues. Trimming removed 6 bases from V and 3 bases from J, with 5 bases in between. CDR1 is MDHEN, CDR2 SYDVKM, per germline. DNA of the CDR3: TGTGCCAGCAGCCCGGACACTGAAGCTTTCTTT. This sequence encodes CASSPDTEAFF.

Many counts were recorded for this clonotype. The CDR3 DNA follows: TGTGCCAGCAGTTCTGACCAGGGGGCTCAGCCCCAGCATTTT. Protein: CASSSDQGAQPQHF. This sequence joins TRBV28 and TRBJ1-5; 8 bases agree with TRBD1. Trimming cost V 4 bases and J 6 bases; bases outside gene matches: 5. This CDR3 is built from 14 residues. Germline loops: CDR1 MDHEN, CDR2 SYDVKM.

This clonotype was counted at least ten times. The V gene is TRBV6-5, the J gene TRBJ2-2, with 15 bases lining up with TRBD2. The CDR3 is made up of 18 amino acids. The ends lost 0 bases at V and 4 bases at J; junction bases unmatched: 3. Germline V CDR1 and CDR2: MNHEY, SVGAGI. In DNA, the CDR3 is TGTGCCAGCAGTTACTCGGGACTAGCGGGGGGCGTCACCGGGGAGCTGTTTTTT. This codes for CASSYSGLAGGVTGELFF.